The rows below give T cell receptor beta chains drawn from one sample of a study of blood T cell repertoires in COVID-19. Data came from immunoSEQ multiplex PCR; TCRdb stores just in-frame clones and leaves some out. The table lists about 51,000 clones, 80% to 95% of them singletons. Sequenced material: peripheral blood. The receptors stem from a man aged 50-60 years with acute or convalescent COVID-19. Both conserved end residues are part of each CDR3. The listing skips clone size in some rows; elsewhere it reads once, few, many or a size class.

J,size,V,CDR3
TRBJ2-1,-,TRBV5-1,CASSLALLAEVNEQFF
TRBJ2-3,-,TRBV3-1/TRBV3-2,CASSPTSGGNTDTQYF
TRBJ2-1,-,TRBV19,CASSMRGGSYNEQFF
TRBJ1-2,-,TRBV5-1,CASSSGTGKEDTF
TRBJ2-1,-,TRBV9,CASSPPLAGGRGEQFF
TRBJ1-1,once,TRBV18,CASSPRTGVFSEAFF
TRBJ1-1,-,TRBV5-4,CASGLRGVTEAFF
TRBJ2-7,-,TRBV5-1,CASSPIDKPSYEQYF
TRBJ2-2,-,TRBV7-3,CASLDTDTGELFF
TRBJ1-2,-,TRBV25-1,CASSDPGQGRFGGYTF
TRBJ1-1,-,TRBV10-2,CASSWGRGNTEAFF
TRBJ1-6,once,TRBV2,CASSDATRGRFTPLHF
TRBJ1-5,once,TRBV6-5,CASRPSGENNQPQHF
TRBJ2-1,-,TRBV2,CASTPLTRQGRGDEQFF
TRBJ1-1,-,TRBV7-2,CASSLVPQGAAFF
TRBJ2-3,once,TRBV19,CASSIGLATDTQYF
TRBJ1-1,once,TRBV23-1,CASSQSEEFAYRVNTEAFF
TRBJ1-4,once,TRBV6-5,CASSPTQATNEKLFF
TRBJ2-5,-,TRBV5-1,CASSGGTAGREETQYF
TRBJ2-7,-,TRBV6-5,CASSYSRAGGTYEQYF
TRBJ2-3,-,TRBV5-4,CASRPGGLGTQYF
TRBJ2-5,-,TRBV18,CASSPGLGQETQYF
TRBJ1-2,-,TRBV3-1/TRBV3-2,CASSLGGPYGYTF
TRBJ1-6,-,TRBV11-2,CASSKGGGRSPLHF
TRBJ1-4,-,TRBV7-9,CASSLGQGNEKLFF
TRBJ2-7,-,TRBV9,CASSQRASGGTYEQYF